Included here is one T cell receptor beta chain sequence, with context. This specimen comes from a study of blood T cell repertoires in COVID-19. Study-wide background: Spain, Italy and the United States supplied samples that represented acute and convalescent COVID-19. Sample material is recorded as cDNA or gDNA derived from T cells, B-cell-depleted T cells, or PBMCs.

Data came from immunoSEQ multiplex PCR; TCRdb stores just in-frame clones and leaves some out. The repertoire includes around 30,000 clones, approximately 88% of them detected once, and about 6% sits in the top ten. Germline CDR1 and CDR2: SGHDT and YYEEEE. Trimming took 3 bases from V and 1 from J; bases not matched to a gene: 7. The CDR3 loop spans 15 amino acids. The receptor was derived from a human donor in a cohort sampled during active COVID-19. The sequenced sample was peripheral blood. The rearrangement uses TRBV5-6 and TRBJ2-7; 7 bases fit TRBD1. The chain's CDR3 is CASSSIDRESYEQYF. DNA of the CDR3: TGTGCCAGCAGCTCTATAGACAGGGAGTCCTACGAGCAGTACTTC.